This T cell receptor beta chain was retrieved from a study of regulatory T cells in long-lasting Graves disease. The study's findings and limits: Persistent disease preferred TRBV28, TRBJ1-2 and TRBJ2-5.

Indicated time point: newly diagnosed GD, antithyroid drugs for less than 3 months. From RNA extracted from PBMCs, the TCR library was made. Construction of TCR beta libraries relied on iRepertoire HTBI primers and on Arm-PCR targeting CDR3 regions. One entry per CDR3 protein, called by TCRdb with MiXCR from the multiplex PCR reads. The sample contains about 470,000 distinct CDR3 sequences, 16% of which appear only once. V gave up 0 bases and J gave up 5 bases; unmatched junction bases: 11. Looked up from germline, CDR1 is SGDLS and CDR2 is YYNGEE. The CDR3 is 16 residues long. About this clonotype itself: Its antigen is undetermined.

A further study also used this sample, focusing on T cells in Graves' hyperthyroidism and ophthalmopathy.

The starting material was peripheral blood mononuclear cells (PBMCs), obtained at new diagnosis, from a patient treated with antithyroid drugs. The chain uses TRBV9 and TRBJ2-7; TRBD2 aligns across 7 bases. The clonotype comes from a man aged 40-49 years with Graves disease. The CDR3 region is CASSVGASGYIHEQYF. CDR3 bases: TGTGCCAGCAGCGTAGGGGCTAGCGGATATATCCACGAGCAGTACTTC.